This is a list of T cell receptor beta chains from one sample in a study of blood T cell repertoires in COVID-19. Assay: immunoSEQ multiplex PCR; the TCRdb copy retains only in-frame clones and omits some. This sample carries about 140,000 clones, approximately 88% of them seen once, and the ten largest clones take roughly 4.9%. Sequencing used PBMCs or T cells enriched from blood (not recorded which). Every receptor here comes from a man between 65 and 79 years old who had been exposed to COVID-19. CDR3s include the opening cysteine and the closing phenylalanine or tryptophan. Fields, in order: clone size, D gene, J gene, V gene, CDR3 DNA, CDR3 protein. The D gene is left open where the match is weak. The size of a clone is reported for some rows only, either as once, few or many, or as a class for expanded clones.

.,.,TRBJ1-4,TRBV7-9,TGTGCCAGCAGCCGGGGGAATGAAAAACTGTTTTTT,CASSRGNEKLFF
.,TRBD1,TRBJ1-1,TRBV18,TGTGCCAGCTCACAGACCGGGACCGGGACAGTCGACACTGAAGCTTTCTTT,CASSQTGTGTVDTEAFF
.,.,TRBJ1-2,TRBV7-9,TGTGCCAGCAGCGCTAGAAGCGGGCCTCAATCTGGCTACACCTTC,CASSARSGPQSGYTF
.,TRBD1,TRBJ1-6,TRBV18,TGTGCCAGCTCACCAGGGACAGGTTCGGGCTCACCCCTCCACTTT,CASSPGTGSGSPLHF
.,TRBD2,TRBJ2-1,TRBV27,TGTGCCAGCAGTTTCAGCGCTAGCGGAATCTACAATGAGCAGTTCTTC,CASSFSASGIYNEQFF
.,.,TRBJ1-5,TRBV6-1,TGTGCCAGCAGTGAAGTGGGGGCTAGCAATCAGCCCCAGCATTTT,CASSEVGASNQPQHF
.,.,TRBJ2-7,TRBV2,TGTGCCAGCAGGGTGACTCTGGAGCAGTACTTC,CASRVTLEQYF
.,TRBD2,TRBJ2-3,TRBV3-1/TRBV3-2,TGTGCCAGCAGCCAAGGGTTTGGGCGGAGCGGGAGGGCCAAGGATACGCAGTATTTT,CASSQGFGRSGRAKDTQYF
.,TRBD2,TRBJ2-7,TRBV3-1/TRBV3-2,TGTGCCAGCAGCCAAGAATCCGGGCTAGCGGGAGGGAAACCCTACGAGCAGTACTTC,CASSQESGLAGGKPYEQYF
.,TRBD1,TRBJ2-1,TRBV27,TGTGCCAGCAGTTCCCCCAGGACAGGGACTGGCAATGAGCAGTTCTTC,CASSSPRTGTGNEQFF
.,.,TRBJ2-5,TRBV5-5,TGTGCCAGCACCATCGGGATCCGAGAGACCCAGTACTTC,CASTIGIRETQYF
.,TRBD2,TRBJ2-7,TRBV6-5,TGTGCCAGCAGTCGCACTAGCGCTACCTACGAGCAGTACTTC,CASSRTSATYEQYF
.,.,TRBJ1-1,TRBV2,TGTGCCAGCAGAGAACAGGGTTGGGGCACTGAAGCTTTCTTT,CASREQGWGTEAFF
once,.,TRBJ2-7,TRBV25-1,TGTGCCAGCAGTGACGGTAACAGTCGCTACGAGCAGTACTTC,CASSDGNSRYEQYF
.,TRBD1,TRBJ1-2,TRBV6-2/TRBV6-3,TGTGCCAGCAGTTGGGACAGAGCTAACTATGGCTACACCTTC,CASSWDRANYGYTF
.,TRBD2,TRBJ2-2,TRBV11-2,TGTGCCAGCAGCTTAACGGGAGGGGACACCGGGGAGCTGTTTTTT,CASSLTGGDTGELFF
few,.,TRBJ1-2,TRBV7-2,TGTGCCAGCAGCTTCGCACAGGTCCTCTATGGCTACACCTTC,CASSFAQVLYGYTF
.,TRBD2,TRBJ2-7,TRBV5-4,TGTGCCAGCAGCTTGGCTAGCGGGAGCTCCTACGAGCAGTACTTC,CASSLASGSSYEQYF
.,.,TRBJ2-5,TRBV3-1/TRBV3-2,TGTGCCAGCAGCCAAGGAACGACAGTTCCGATACAAGAGACCCAGTACTTC,CASSQGTTVPIQETQYF
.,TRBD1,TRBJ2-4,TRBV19,TGTGCCAGTACCTCGACAGGGGGCATAGCCAAAAACATTCAGTACTTC,CASTSTGGIAKNIQYF
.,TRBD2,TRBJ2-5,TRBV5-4,TGTGCCAGCAGCGTCAAGACTAGCGGGGCCCAAGAGACCCAGTACTTC,CASSVKTSGAQETQYF
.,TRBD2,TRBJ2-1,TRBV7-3,TGTGCCAGCGCTCGGGACAGGGACTTCCCTCGGACTAGCGGGGGAGGATTCCATGAGCAGTTCTTC,CASARDRDFPRTSGGGFHEQFF
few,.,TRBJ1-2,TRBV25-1,TGTGCCAGCAGTGAGGGCGCAGACCGCTATGGCTACACCTTC,CASSEGADRYGYTF
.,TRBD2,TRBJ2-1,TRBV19,TGTGCCAGTACTCAGAGCCGGGAGGGTGAGGTTGAGCAGTTCTTC,CASTQSREGEVEQFF
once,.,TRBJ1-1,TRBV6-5,TGTGCCAGCAGGTGGGGGGACGACAACACTGAAGCTTTCTTT,CASRWGDDNTEAFF
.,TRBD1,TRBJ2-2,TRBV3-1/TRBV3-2,TGTGCCAGCAGTCGCGACAGGGCGTCCGGGGAGCTGTTTTTT,CASSRDRASGELFF
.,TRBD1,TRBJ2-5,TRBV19,TGTGCCAGTAGTGGACAGGAGAAAGAGACCCAGTACTTC,CASSGQEKETQYF
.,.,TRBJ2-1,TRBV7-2,TGTGCCAGCAGCCGGGGCTCCTACAATGAGCAGTTCTTC,CASSRGSYNEQFF
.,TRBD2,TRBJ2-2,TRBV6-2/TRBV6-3,TGTGCCAGCAGTTACCCCGGGACTAGCGGGATCACCGGGGAGCTGTTTTTT,CASSYPGTSGITGELFF
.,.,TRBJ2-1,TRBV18,TGTGCCAGCTCACCACGACAACAGAATGAGCAGTTCTTC,CASSPRQQNEQFF
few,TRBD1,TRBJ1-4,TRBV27,TGTGCCAGCAGTTCCTTACCGACAGGGGCCGGCAAACTGTTTTTT,CASSSLPTGAGKLFF
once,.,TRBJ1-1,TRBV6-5,TGTGCCAGCAGGGGACTGCCGAACACTGAAGCTTTCTTT,CASRGLPNTEAFF
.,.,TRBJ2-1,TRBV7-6,TGTGCCAGCAGTTCCACAGGGCGGAGCTCCTACAATGAGCAGTTCTTC,CASSSTGRSSYNEQFF
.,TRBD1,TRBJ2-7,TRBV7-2,TGTGCCAGCAGCTTATCGGGACAGGGGGCGTACGAGCAGTACTTC,CASSLSGQGAYEQYF
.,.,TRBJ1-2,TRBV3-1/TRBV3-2,TGTGCCAGCAGTCTCGGGGAGGCGGTGGGCTACACCTTC,CASSLGEAVGYTF
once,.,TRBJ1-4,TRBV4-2,TGTGCCAGCAGCCAAGTAGTGGGACGGGGGGGCCCCGAAAAACTGTTTTTT,CASSQVVGRGGPEKLFF
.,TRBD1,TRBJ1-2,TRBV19,TGTGCCAGTAGTACCGCGACAGGGCCCAACGTGTTTGGCTACACCTTC,CASSTATGPNVFGYTF
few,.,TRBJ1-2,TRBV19,TGTGCCAGTAGTAGACAGGACTATGGCTACACCTTC,CASSRQDYGYTF
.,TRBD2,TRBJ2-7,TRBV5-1,TGCGCCAGCAGCCCCATGACTAGCGGGAGTTCTTACGAGCAGTACTTC,CASSPMTSGSSYEQYF
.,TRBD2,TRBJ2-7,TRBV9,TGTGCCAGCAGTCCAACGGGGCTAGCGGGGACCAGCTCCTACGAGCAGTACTTC,CASSPTGLAGTSSYEQYF
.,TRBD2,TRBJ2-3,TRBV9,TGTGCCAGCAGCGTAGGGCCTAGCGGGACGGGAGATACGCAGTATTTT,CASSVGPSGTGDTQYF
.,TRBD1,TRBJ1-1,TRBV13,TGTGCCAGCAGCTTACAGGGGGCGGGCACTGAAGCTTTCTTT,CASSLQGAGTEAFF
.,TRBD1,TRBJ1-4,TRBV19,TGTGCCAGTAACCACAGGGGGTTTGATGAAAAACTGTTTTTT,CASNHRGFDEKLFF
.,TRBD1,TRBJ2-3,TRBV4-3,TGCGCCAGCAGCCAAGGGACAGGGGGAGGACAAGATACGCAGTATTTT,CASSQGTGGGQDTQYF
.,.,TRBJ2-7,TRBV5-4,TGTGCCAGCAGCTTGGCGGGTTCCTACGAGCAGTACTTC,CASSLAGSYEQYF
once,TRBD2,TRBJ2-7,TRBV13,TGTGCCAGCAGCTTAATGGGAAGCGGGGAGAGCGAGCAGTACTTC,CASSLMGSGESEQYF